This record concerns one TCR beta chain sequence. Its antigen is not identified. Researchers took RNA transcripts and amplified the TCR beta CDR3 regions from them. First-round RT-PCR with HTBI primers amplified the TCR CDR3 region. TCRdb redid the calling of the multiplex PCR reads with MiXCR, one entry per CDR3 protein. Of 660,000 or so distinct CDR3 sequences listed, less than 25% are singletons. J lost 9 bases, V lost 6 bases, and 10 bases had no gene match. The CDR3 covers 14 residues. CDR1 and CDR2 from the germline V gene are DFQATT and SNEGSKA (reference sequence). These data originate in a study of T cells in Graves' hyperthyroidism and ophthalmopathy. Study-wide findings and caveats: A model using 13 V-J features told ophthalmopathy apart from stable hyperthyroidism.

The sequenced sample was blood. The TCR comes from a man aged 25-45 years with Graves' ophthalmopathy. V is TRBV20-1 and J is TRBJ2-1, with 11 nucleotides matching TRBD1. The CDR3 bases are TGCAGTGCGGACGGACAGGGGGCATCGGGTGAGCAGTTCTTC. Protein product: CSADGQGASGEQFF.